The 16 T cell receptor beta chains reported below all come from one sample, sequenced in a study of blood T cells in healthy people across ages. The authors ran a second PCR of about 7 to 11 cycles using a sample-barcoded 5' primer and a J-beta primer mix. MiXCR, applied by TCRdb to the 5' RACE reads, yields one record per CDR3 protein. Here the sample spans about 570,000 distinct CDR3 sequences, roughly a quarter being singletons. Specimen: blood. The receptors were gathered from a woman aged 65 to 85 in good health.

This clonotype was picked up many times. The rearrangement uses TRBV7-2 and TRBJ2-6; D ambiguous. This CDR3 has 13 residues. V lost 1 base, J lost 6 bases, and 4 bases lay in between. Germline V gene lookup returns CDR1 SGHTA and CDR2 FQGNSA. The CDR3 here is CASSLGAANVLTF. The CDR3 nucleotides read TGTGCCAGCAGCTTAGGGGCGGCCAACGTCCTGACTTTC.

The sample holds one count of this clonotype. This chain links TRBV20-1 with TRBJ2-6, with TRBD1 as a possible D gene (5 bases). Trimming pared 6 bases from V and 0 bases from J, leaving 9 bases between. CDR1 DFQATT and CDR2 SNEGSKA come from the germline V gene (reference sequence). The CDR3 loop spans 14 amino acids. CDR3 protein: CSAVQDSGANVLTF. For the CDR3, the DNA is TGCAGTGCCGTACAGGACTCTGGGGCCAACGTCCTGACTTTC.

The chain links TRBV7-2 to TRBJ1-4; TRBD1 might be the D (5 bases). The CDR3 consists of 18 residues. CDR1 and CDR2 from the germline V gene are SGHTA and FQGNSA. V gave up 0 bases and J gave up 0 bases, with 14 bases separating them. CDR3 nucleotide sequence: TGTGCCAGCAGCTTAGCGCCGGCAGGGTTTGCAACTAATGAAAAACTGTTTTTT. It is translated as CASSLAPAGFATNEKLFF. The variable domain in full, completed from reference TRBV7-2 and TRBJ1-4, reads GAGVSQSPSNKVTEKGKDVELRCDPISGHTALYWYRQSLGQGLEFLIYFQGNSAPDKSGLPSDRFSAERTGGSVSTLTIQRTQQEDSAVYLCASSLAPAGFATNEKLFFGSGTQLSVL.

The chain uses TRBV12-3 or TRBV12-4 and TRBJ1-1; TRBD1 aligns across 7 bases. CDR3 size: 13 residues. Trimming cost V 6 bases and J 4 bases; bases outside gene matches: 5. As DNA, the CDR3 is TGTGCCAGCAGGCTGACAGGGCTCACTGAAGCTTTCTTT. Translation: CASRLTGLTEAFF.

This clonotype showed up just a few times. This chain links TRBV20-1 with TRBJ1-1; no definite D call. Trimming removed 5 bases from V and 3 bases from J, with 16 bases in between. Germline V CDR1 and CDR2: DFQATT, SNEGSKA (reference sequence). CDR3 size: 14 residues. The CDR3 region is CSAQEQVADTEAFF. In nucleotides, the CDR3 is TGCAGTGCTCAGGAGCAAGTCGCCGACACTGAAGCTTTCTTT.

In this sample, this clonotype turned up a few times. The rearrangement uses TRBV5-4 and TRBJ2-4, with D possibly matching TRBD1 (6 bases). Per germline, CDR1 SGHNT and CDR2 YYREEE (reference sequence). There are 13 residues in the CDR3. The germline V and J ends were trimmed by 5 bases and 8 bases, with 14 bases remaining between them. CDR3 in amino acids: CASSLTGIHIQYF. CDR3 DNA: TGTGCCAGCAGTCTCACAGGGATACACATTCAGTACTTC.

This clonotype came up a few times. This rearrangement joins TRBV19 to TRBJ2-3; 7 nucleotides align to TRBD2. In germline, CDR1 is LNHDA, CDR2 SQIVND (reference sequence). Trimming took 5 bases from V and 0 from J; bases not matched to a gene: 8. The CDR3 consists of 16 residues. CDR3 sequence reads: CASSFRGGPSTDTQYF. CDR3 coding DNA: TGTGCCAGTAGTTTCCGGGGAGGGCCTAGCACAGATACGCAGTATTTT.

V usage is TRBV5-1 and J usage is TRBJ2-3; 7 bases agree with TRBD1. V trimming: 2 bases; J trimming: 2 bases; junction bases outside the gene matches: 5. The CDR3 spans 15 residues. Germline CDR1 reads SGHRS; CDR2 reads YFSETQ. The CDR3 bases are TGCGCCAGCAGCTTCCAACAGGGGCCCACAGATACGCAGTATTTT. Translated, it gives CASSFQQGPTDTQYF.

This clonotype was observed a few times. V gene TRBV4-3 combines with J gene TRBJ2-7, with TRBD2 matching over 8 bases. The germline V gene has CDR1 LGHNA and CDR2 YSLEER. With 4 bases clipped from V and 3 bases from J, the junction kept 8 bases outside the gene matches. CDR3 length: 15 residues. This CDR3 reads CASSRAGGKGYEQYF. For the CDR3, the DNA is TGCGCCAGCAGCCGTGCGGGGGGTAAAGGCTACGAGCAGTACTTC.

This clonotype was counted only a few times. J is TRBJ1-4 and V is TRBV20-1; maybe TRBD1 (6 bases). The CDR3 totals 12 residues. The V gene's germline CDR1 is DFQATT and CDR2 SNEGSKA (reference sequence). Trimming removed 0 bases from V and 10 bases from J, with 9 bases in between. The CDR3 DNA sequence: TGCAGTGCTAGAGAGCCCAGGGGAAAACTGTTTTTT. Its protein is CSAREPRGKLFF.

This clonotype has only a few counts. The rearrangement links TRBV24-1 to TRBJ2-5; D is uncertain. Germline V lookup: CDR1 KGHDR, CDR2 SFDVKD. V gave up 5 bases and J gave up 3 bases, with 9 bases separating them. The CDR3 length is 13 residues. The CDR3 DNA sequence: TGTGCCACCAGTGTTGGCAGCGAAGAGACCCAGTACTTC. As protein: CATSVGSEETQYF.

V and J are TRBV4-3 and TRBJ1-1, with 10 bases that match TRBD1. Trimming removed 3 bases from V and 5 bases from J; junction bases left unmatched: 6. Looked up from germline, CDR1 is LGHNA and CDR2 is YSLEER. The CDR3 is 15 residues long. The CDR3 here is CASSHGTGVGTEAFF. CDR3 coding DNA: TGCGCCAGCAGCCACGGGACAGGGGTGGGAACTGAAGCTTTCTTT.

This sequence joins TRBV5-6 and TRBJ1-4; D gene uncertain. CDR1 is SGHDT and CDR2 is YYEEEE in the germline V gene. The CDR3 is 13 amino acids. V was cut by 4 bases and J by 12 bases, with 16 bases left in between. The CDR3, as DNA: TGTGCCAGCAGCCCTGGTCGGAGGGTGGAACTGTTTTTT. Translation gives CASSPGRRVELFF.

This clonotype was observed a few times. V is TRBV24-1 and J is TRBJ2-2, with TRBD1 matching over 11 bases. Trimming cost V 11 bases and J 4 bases; bases outside gene matches: 2. CDR3 length: 13 residues. Per the germline V gene, CDR1 is KGHDR and CDR2 is SFDVKD. CDR3 DNA: TGTGCCATCGGGACAGGGGGCACCGGGGAGCTGTTTTTT. Protein sequence: CAIGTGGTGELFF.

This clonotype was counted between two and nine times. The chain recombines TRBV7-9 with TRBJ1-4, with D uncertain. CDR3 size: 14 residues. Germline V gene data show CDR1 as SEHNR and CDR2 as FQNEAQ (reference sequence). Trimming removed 3 bases from V and 0 bases from J, with 5 bases in between. CDR3 nucleotide sequence: TGTGCCAGCAGCTTTTTTCCAACTAATGAAAAACTGTTTTTT. Translated, it gives CASSFFPTNEKLFF.

This clonotype showed up many times. The genes are TRBV7-9 and TRBJ2-1; TRBD2 is a possible D gene (5 bases). Trimming removed 11 bases from V and 4 bases from J, with 18 bases in between. Germline CDR1 SEHNR, CDR2 FQNEAQ (reference sequence). The CDR3 covers 14 residues. In DNA form, the CDR3 reads TGTGCCGGAGCCCGTAGCGCTCGATACAATGAGCAGTTCTTC. Amino acid sequence: CAGARSARYNEQFF.